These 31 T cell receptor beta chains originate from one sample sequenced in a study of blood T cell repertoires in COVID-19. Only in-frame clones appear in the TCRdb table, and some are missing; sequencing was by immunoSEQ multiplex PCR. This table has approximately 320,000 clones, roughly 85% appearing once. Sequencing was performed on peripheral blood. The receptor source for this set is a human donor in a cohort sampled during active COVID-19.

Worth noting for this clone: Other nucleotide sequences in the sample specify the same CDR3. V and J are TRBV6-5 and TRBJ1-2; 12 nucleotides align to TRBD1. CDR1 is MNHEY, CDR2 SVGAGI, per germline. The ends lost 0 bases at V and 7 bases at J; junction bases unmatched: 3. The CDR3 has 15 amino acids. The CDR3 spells CASSYSGQGAGGYTF. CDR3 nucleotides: TGTGCCAGCAGTTACTCGGGACAGGGGGCCGGTGGCTACACCTTC.

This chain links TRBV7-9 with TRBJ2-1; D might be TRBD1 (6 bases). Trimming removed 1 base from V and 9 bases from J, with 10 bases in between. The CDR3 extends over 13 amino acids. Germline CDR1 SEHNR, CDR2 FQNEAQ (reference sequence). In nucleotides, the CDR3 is TGTGCCAGCAGCTTAGGTGGGGGCCGTGAGCAGTTCTTC. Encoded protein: CASSLGGGREQFF.

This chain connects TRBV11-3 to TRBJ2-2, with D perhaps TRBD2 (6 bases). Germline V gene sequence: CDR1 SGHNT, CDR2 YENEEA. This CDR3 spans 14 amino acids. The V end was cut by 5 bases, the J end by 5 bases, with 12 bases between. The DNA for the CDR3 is TGTGCCAGCAGCCCAGGAGGGAGGACCGGGGAGCTGTTTTTT. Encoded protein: CASSPGGRTGELFF.

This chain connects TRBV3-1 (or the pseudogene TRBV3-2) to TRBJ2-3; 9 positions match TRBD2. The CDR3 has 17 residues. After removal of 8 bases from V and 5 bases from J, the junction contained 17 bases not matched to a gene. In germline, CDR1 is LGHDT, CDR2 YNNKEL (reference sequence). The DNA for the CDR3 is TGTGCCAGCCAACCAACCGCCCAGGCTAGCGGGGAAGATACGCAGTATTTT. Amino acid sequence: CASQPTAQASGEDTQYF.

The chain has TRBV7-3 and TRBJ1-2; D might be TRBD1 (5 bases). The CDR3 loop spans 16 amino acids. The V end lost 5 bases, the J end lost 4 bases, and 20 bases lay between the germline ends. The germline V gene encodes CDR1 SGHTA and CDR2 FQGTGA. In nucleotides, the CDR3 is TGTGCCAGCAGCGCAAGGGGCCCCGGGAGCATCTATGGCTACACCTTC. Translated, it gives CASSARGPGSIYGYTF.

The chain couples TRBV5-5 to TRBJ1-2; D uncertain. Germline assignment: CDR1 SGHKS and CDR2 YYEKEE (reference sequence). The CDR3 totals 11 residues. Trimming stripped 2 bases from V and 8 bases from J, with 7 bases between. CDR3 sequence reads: CASSLNSGYTF. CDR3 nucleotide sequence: TGTGCCAGCAGCTTAAATTCGGGCTACACCTTC.

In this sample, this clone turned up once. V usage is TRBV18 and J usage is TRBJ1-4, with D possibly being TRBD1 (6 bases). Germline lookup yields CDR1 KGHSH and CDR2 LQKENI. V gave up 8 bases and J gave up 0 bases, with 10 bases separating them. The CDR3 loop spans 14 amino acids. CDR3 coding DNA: TGTGCCAGCACCCGGACAGCAACTAATGAAAAACTGTTTTTT. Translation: CASTRTATNEKLFF.

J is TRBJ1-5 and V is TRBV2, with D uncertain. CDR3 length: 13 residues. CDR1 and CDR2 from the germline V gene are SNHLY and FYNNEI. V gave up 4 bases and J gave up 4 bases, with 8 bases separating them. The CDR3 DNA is TGTGCCAGCAGTGGAGAGCGGAATCAGCCCCAGCATTTT. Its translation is CASSGERNQPQHF.

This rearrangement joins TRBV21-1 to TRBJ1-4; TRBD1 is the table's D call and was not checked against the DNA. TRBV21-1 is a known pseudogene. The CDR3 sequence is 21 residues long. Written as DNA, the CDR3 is TGTGCCAGATCTAAGGACAGGGCTATAGTTTCCGTAACATCAACTAATGAAAAACTGTTTTTT. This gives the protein CARSKDRAIVSVTSTNEKLFF.

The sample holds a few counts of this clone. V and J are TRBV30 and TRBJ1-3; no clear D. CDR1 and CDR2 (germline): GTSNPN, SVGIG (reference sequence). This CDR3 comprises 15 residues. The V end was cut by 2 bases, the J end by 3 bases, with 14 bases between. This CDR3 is CAWSPGSIRGNTIYF. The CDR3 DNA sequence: TGTGCCTGGAGTCCCGGTAGTATCCGTGGAAACACCATATATTTT.

The CDR3: CAISEAGKGGYEQYF. Here the CDR3 DNA reads TGTGCCATCAGTGAAGCAGGGAAAGGGGGCTACGAGCAGTACTTC. The rearrangement joins TRBV10-3 to TRBJ2-7; possible D gene TRBD1, 6 bases. The V end lost 3 bases, the J end lost 3 bases, and 15 bases lay between the germline ends. Germline lookup yields CDR1 ENHRY and CDR2 SYGVKD. The CDR3 has 15 residues.

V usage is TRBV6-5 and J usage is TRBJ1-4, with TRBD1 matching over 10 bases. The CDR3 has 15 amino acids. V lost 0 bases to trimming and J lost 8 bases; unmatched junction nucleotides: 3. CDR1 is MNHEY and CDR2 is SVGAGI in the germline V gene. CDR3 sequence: CASSYSTGGNEKLFF. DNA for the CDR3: TGTGCCAGCAGTTACTCGACAGGGGGCAACGAAAAACTGTTTTTT.

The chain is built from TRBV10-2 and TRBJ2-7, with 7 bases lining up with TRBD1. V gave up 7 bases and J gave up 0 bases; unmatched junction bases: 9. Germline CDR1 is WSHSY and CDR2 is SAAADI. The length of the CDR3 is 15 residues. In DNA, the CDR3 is TGCGCCAGCAAACAGGGGAAGTGGGGCTCCTACGAGCAGTACTTC. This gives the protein CASKQGKWGSYEQYF.

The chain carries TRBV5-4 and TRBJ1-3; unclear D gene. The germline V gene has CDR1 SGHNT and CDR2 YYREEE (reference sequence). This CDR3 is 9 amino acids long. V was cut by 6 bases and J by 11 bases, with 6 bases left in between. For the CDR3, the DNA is TGTGCCAGCATTTTCTCCATATATTTT. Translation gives CASIFSIYF.

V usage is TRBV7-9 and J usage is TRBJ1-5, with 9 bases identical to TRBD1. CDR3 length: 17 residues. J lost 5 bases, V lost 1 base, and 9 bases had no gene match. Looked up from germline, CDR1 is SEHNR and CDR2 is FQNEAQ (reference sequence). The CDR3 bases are TGTGCCAGCAGCTTAGGACGGGGACAGGGAGCTTATCAGCCCCAGCATTTT. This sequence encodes CASSLGRGQGAYQPQHF.

CDR3 amino acids: CSVETSGAYEQYF. The CDR3 nucleotides are TGCAGCGTTGAAACTAGCGGGGCCTACGAGCAGTACTTC. The gene calls are TRBV29-1 and TRBJ2-7, with 10 bases lining up with TRBD2. CDR1 SQVTM and CDR2 ANQGSEA come from the germline V gene. This CDR3 spans 13 amino acids. V was clipped by 2 bases and J by 2 bases; unmatched bases: 0.

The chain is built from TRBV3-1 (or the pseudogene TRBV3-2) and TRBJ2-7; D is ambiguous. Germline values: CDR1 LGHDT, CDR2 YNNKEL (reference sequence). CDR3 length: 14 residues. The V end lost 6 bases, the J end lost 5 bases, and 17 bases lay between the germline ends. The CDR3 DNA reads TGTGCCAGCAGTACAACCGGCTCCAGGCACGAGCAGTACTTC. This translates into CASSTTGSRHEQYF.

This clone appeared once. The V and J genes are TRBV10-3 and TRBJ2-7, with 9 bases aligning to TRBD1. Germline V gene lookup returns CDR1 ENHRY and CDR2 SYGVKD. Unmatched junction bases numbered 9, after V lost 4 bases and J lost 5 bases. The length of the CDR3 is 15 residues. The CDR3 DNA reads TGTGCCATCAGTGTTCCCGGGACAGGGATCGACGAGCAGTACTTC. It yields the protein CAISVPGTGIDEQYF.

CDR3 residues: CASSVGSTDTQYF. The CDR3 DNA follows: TGTGCCAGCTCCGTCGGGAGCACAGATACGCAGTATTTT. The chain recombines TRBV18 with TRBJ2-3; D gene ambiguous. CDR1 and CDR2 (germline): KGHSH, LQKENI. V lost 6 bases and J lost 0, with 7 bases in between. CDR3 length equals 13 residues.

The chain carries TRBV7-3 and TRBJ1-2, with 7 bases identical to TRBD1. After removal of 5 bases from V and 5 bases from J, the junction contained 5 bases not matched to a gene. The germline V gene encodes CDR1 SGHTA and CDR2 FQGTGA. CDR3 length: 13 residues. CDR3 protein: CASSGDRVYGYTF. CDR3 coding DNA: TGTGCCAGCAGCGGCGACAGGGTATATGGCTACACCTTC.

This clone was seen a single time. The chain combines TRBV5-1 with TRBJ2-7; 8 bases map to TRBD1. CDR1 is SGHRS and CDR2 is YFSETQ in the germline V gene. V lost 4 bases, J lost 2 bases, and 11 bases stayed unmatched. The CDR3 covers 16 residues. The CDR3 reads CASSSQAGTGPYEQYF. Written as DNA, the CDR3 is TGCGCCAGCAGCAGCCAAGCCGGGACAGGACCCTACGAGCAGTACTTC.

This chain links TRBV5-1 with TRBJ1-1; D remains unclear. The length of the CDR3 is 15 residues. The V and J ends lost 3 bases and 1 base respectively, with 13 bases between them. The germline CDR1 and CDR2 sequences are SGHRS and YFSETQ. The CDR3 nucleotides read TGCGCCAGCAGCTCCCGTCGGCGGAAGAACACTGAAGCTTTCTTT. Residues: CASSSRRRKNTEAFF.

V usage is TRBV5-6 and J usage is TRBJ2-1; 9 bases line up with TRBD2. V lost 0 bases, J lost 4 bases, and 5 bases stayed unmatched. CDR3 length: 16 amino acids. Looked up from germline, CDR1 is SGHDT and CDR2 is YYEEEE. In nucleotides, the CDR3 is TGTGCCAGCAGCTTGGGTGGGCTAGCGGGGTACAATGAGCAGTTCTTC. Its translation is CASSLGGLAGYNEQFF.

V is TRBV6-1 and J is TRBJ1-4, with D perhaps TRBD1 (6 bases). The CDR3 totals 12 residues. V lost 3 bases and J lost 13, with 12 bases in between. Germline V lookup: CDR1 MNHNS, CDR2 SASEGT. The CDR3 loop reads CASSEGPGALFF. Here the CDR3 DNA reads TGTGCCAGCAGTGAGGGCCCAGGGGCACTGTTTTTT.

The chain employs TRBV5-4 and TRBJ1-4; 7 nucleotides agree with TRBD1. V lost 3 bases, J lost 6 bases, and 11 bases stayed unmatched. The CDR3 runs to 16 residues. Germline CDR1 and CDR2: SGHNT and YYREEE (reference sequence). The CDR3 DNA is TGTGCCAGCAGCTCGATCGACAGGGTGGGAGATGAAAAACTGTTTTTT. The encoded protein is CASSSIDRVGDEKLFF.

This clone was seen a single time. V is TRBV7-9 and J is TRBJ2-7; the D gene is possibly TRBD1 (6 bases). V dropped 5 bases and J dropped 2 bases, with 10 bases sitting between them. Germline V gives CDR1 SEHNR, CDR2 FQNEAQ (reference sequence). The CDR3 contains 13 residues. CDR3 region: CASSDWTAYEQYF. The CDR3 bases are TGTGCCAGCAGCGACTGGACAGCCTACGAGCAGTACTTC.

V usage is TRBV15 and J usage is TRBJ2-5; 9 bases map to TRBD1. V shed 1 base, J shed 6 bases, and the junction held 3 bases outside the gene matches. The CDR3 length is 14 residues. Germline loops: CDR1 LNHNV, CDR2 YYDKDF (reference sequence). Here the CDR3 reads CATSRAGTGKTQYF. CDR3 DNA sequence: TGTGCCACCAGCAGAGCCGGGACAGGGAAGACCCAGTACTTC.

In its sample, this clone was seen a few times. The CDR3 DNA follows: TGCGCCAGCAGCTTCCGACAGGGGGGAGACGGGGAGCTGTTTTTT. Its protein is CASSFRQGGDGELFF. The chain employs TRBV5-1 and TRBJ2-2; 9 bases match TRBD1. Per the germline V gene, CDR1 is SGHRS and CDR2 is YFSETQ. J lost 7 bases, V lost 2 bases, and 6 bases had no gene match. The CDR3 is made up of 15 amino acids.

The CDR3 coding sequence is TGTGCCAGCAGCCACGGACAGGGGGGCGAGCAGTACTTC. Amino acids: CASSHGQGGEQYF. This chain joins TRBV3-1 (or the pseudogene TRBV3-2) and TRBJ2-7; 10 bases agree with TRBD1. Germline lookup yields CDR1 LGHDT and CDR2 YNNKEL (reference sequence). This CDR3 has 13 residues. The V segment lost 3 bases and the J segment 6 bases; nucleotides outside the gene matches: 2.

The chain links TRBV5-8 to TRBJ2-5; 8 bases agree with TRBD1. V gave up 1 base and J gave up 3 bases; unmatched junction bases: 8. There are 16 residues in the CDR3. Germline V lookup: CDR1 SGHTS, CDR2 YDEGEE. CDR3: CASSLNLRQGKETQYF. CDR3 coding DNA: TGTGCCAGCAGCTTGAATTTGCGACAGGGGAAAGAGACCCAGTACTTC.

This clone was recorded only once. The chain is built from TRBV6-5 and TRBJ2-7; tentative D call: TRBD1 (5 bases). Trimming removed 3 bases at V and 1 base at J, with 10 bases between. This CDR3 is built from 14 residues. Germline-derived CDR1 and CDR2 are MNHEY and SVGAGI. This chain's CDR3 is CASSYLDKSYEQYF. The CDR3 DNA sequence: TGTGCCAGCAGTTATCTGGACAAGTCCTACGAGCAGTACTTC.